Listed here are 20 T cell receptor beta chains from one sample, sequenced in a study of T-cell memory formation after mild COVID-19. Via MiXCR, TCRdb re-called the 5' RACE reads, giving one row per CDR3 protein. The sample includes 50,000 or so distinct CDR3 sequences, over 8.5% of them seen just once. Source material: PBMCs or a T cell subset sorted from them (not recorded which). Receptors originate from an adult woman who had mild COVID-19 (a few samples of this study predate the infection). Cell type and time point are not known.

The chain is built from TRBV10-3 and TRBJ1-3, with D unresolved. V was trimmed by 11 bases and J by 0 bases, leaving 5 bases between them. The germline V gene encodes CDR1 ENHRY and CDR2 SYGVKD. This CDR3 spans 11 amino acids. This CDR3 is CAAGSGNTIYF. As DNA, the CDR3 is TGTGCCGCCGGCTCTGGAAACACCATATATTTT.

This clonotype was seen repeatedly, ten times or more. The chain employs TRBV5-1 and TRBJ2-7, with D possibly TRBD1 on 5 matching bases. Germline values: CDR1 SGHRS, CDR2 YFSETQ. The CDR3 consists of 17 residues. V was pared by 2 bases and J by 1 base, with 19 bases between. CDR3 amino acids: CASSFPPGKVGSYEQYF. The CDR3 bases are TGCGCCAGCAGCTTTCCCCCAGGGAAGGTCGGGTCCTACGAGCAGTACTTC. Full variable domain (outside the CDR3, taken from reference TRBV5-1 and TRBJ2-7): KAGVTQTPRYLIKTRGQQVTLSCSPISGHRSVSWYQQTPGQGLQFLFEYFSETQRNKGNFPGRFSGRQFSNSRSEMNVSTLELGDSALYLCASSFPPGKVGSYEQYFGPGTRLTVT.

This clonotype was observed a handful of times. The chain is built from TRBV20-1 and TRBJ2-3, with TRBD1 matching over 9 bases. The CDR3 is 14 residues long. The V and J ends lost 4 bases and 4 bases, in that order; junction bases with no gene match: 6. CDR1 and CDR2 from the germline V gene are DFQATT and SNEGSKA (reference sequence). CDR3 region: CSAKGQGEADTQYF. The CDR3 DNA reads TGCAGTGCTAAGGGACAGGGAGAAGCAGATACGCAGTATTTT.

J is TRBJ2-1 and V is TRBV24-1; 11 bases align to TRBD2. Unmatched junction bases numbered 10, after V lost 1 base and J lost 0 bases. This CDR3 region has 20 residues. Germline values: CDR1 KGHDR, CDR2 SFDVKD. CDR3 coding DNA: TGTGCCACCAGTGATTTCGCTAGCGGGAGGACGTCCAGCTCCTACAATGAGCAGTTCTTC. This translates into CATSDFASGRTSSSYNEQFF.

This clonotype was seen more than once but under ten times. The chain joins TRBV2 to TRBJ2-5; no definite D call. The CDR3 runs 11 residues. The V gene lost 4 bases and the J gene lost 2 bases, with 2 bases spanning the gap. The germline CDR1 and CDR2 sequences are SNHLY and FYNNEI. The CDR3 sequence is CASSGQETQYF. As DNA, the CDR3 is TGTGCCAGCAGTGGACAAGAGACCCAGTACTTC.

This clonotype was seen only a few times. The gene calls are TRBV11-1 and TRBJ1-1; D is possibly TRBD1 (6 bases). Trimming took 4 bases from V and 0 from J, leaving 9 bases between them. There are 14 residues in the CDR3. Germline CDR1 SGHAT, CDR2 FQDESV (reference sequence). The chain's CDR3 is CASSWGGLNTEAFF. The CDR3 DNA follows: TGTGCCAGCAGCTGGGGGGGCTTGAACACTGAAGCTTTCTTT.

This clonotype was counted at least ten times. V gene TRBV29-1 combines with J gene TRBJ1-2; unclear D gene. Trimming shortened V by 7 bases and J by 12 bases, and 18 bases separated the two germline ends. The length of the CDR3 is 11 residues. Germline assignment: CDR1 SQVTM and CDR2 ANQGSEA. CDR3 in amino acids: CSAPAGQSNTF. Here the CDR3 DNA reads TGCAGCGCTCCCGCCGGGCAGTCGAACACCTTC.

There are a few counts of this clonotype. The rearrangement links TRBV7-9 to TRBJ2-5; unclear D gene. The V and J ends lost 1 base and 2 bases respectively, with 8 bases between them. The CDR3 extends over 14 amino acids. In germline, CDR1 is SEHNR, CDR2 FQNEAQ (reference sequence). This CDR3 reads CASSLVSVQETQYF. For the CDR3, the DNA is TGTGCCAGCAGCTTAGTTTCAGTGCAAGAGACCCAGTACTTC.

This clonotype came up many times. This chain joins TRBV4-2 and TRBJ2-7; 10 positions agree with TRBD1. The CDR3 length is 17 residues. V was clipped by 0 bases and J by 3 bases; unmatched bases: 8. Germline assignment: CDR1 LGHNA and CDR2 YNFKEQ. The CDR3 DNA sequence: TGTGCCAGCAGCCAAGACGGGACAGGGGCTAAACACTACGAGCAGTACTTC. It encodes CASSQDGTGAKHYEQYF.

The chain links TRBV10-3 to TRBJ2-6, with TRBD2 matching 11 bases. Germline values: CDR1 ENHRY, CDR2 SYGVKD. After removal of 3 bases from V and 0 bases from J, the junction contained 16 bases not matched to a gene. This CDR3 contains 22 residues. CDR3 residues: CAISDGRTSGLDGLSGANVLTF. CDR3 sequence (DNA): TGTGCCATCAGTGACGGCAGGACTAGCGGGTTAGACGGCCTCTCTGGGGCCAACGTCCTGACTTTC.

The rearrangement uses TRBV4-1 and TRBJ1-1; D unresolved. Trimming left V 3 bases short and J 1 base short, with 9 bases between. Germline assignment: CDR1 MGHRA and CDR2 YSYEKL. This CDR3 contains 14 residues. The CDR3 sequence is CASSQVTANTEAFF. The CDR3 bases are TGCGCCAGCAGCCAGGTTACTGCGAACACTGAAGCTTTCTTT.

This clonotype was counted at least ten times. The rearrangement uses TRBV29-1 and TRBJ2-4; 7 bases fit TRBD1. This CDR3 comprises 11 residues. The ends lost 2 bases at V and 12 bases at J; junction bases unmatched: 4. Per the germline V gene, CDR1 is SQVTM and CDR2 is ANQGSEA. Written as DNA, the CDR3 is TGCAGCGTTGAAAGCCCAGGGGGTCAGTACTTC. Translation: CSVESPGGQYF.

This CDR3 reads CASSHSGLSTDTQYF. The CDR3 nucleotides are TGCGCCAGCAGCCATAGCGGGTTAAGCACAGATACGCAGTATTTT. The J gene is TRBJ2-3, the V gene TRBV5-1; 7 bases align to TRBD2. With 4 bases clipped from V and 0 bases from J, the junction kept 5 bases outside the gene matches. The V gene's germline CDR1 is SGHRS and CDR2 YFSETQ. This CDR3 region has 15 residues.

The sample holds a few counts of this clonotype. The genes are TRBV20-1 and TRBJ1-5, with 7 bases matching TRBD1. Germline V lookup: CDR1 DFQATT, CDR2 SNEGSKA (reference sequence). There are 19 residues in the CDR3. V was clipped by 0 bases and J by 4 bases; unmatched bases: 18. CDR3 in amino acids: CSARETRQGEDWANQPQHF. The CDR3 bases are TGCAGTGCTAGAGAAACCAGACAGGGAGAAGATTGGGCGAATCAGCCCCAGCATTTT.

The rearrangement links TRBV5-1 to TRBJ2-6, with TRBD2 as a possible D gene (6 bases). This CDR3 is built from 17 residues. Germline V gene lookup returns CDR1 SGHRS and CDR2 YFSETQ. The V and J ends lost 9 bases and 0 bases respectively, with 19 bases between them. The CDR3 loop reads CATGPIAVSSGANVLTF. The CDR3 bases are TGCGCCACGGGGCCCATAGCGGTGAGCTCTGGGGCCAACGTCCTGACTTTC.

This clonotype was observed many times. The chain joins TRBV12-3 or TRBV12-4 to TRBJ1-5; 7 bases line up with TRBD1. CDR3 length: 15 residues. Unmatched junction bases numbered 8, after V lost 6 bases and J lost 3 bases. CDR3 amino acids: CASRQEGTVNQPQHF. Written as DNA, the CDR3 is TGTGCCAGCAGGCAAGAAGGGACAGTCAATCAGCCCCAGCATTTT.

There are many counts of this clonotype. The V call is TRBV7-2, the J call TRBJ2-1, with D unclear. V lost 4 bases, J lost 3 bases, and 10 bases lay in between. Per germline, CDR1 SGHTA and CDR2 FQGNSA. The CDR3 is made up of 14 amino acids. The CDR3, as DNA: TGTGCCAGCAGCTACGGGCCCTACTACAATGAGCAGTTCTTC. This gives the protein CASSYGPYYNEQFF. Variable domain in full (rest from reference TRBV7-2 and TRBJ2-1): GAGVSQSPSNKVTEKGKDVELRCDPISGHTALYWYRQSLGQGLEFLIYFQGNSAPDKSGLPSDRFSAERTGGSVSTLTIQRTQQEDSAVYLCASSYGPYYNEQFFGPGTRLTVL.

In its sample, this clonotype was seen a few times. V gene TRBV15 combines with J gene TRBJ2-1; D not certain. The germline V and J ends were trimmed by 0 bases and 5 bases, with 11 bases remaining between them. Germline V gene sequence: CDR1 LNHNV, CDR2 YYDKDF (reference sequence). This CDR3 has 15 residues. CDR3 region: CATSREPVHHNEQFF. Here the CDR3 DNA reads TGTGCCACCAGCAGAGAGCCAGTCCACCACAATGAGCAGTTCTTC.

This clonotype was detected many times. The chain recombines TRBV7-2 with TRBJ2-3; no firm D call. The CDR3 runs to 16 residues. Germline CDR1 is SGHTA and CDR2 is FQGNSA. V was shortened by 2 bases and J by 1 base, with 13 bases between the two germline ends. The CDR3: CASSLTVLPGTDTQYF. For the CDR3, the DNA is TGTGCCAGCAGCTTAACAGTCCTCCCGGGCACAGATACGCAGTATTTT.

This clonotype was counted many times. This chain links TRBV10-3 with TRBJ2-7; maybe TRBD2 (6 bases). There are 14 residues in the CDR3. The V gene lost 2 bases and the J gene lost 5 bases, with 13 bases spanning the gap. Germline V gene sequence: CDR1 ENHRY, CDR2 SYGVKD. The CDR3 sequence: CAISEPMTSNEQYF. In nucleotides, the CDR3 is TGTGCCATCAGTGAGCCCATGACTAGTAACGAGCAGTACTTC.